The 20 T cell receptor beta chains given below trace back to one sample, sequenced in a study of beta chain features in type 1 diabetes (dated by TCRdb to between 2017 and 2018). General findings and caveats noted by the study authors: Type 1 diabetes patients showed a moderate but significant shortening of TCRB CDR3 length in all four CD4+ subsets.

No antigens are known for them. Libraries were constructed by the immunoSEQ multiplex PCR assay. All of the isolated RNA was reverse transcribed with the High Capacity cDNA Reverse Transcription Kit, so expressed TCRB transcripts were sequenced. Entries here come from immuneACCESS through TCRdb and include only in-frame sequences with V and J called. Some clones fail to appear in such tables; in the studies checked, an unresolved V gene covers under half of the shortfall, and the cause of the remainder is unknown. The sample data list about 640,000 clones, and 9.5% to 15% of these were observed just once. The biggest ten clones account for more than 0.1% of the sample. The sequencing input was naive CD4+ T cells from blood. The cell subset or site tag for this specimen amounts to: true naive CD4+ T cells. These receptors came from a man aged 25-40 years with type 1 diabetes.

As for this clone: At one end, the junction sequence differs from germline, possibly due to a read error. This sequence joins TRBV28 and TRBJ2-3, with 7 bases aligning to TRBD2. This CDR3 contains 15 residues. Germline CDR1 and CDR2: MDHEN and SYDVKM. The CDR3 region has the DNA TGTGCCAGCAGTTTTCGGCCTAGCGGACCGGATAAGCAGTATTTT. Translated: CASSFRPSGPDKQYF.

This clone was seen a few times. The rearrangement links TRBV10-1 to TRBJ2-5, with a possible D match to TRBD1 (7 bases). V was cut by 0 bases and J by 2 bases, with 10 bases left in between. This CDR3 is built from 15 residues. Germline values: CDR1 WNHNN, CDR2 SYGVQD (reference sequence). CDR3 in amino acids: CASSESAGGQETQYF. The CDR3 coding sequence is TGCGCCAGCAGTGAGTCCGCAGGGGGGCAAGAGACCCAGTACTTC.

The DNA of the CDR3 is TGTGCCAGCAGGGAGGACACTGAAGCTTTCTTT. Protein product: CASREDTEAFF. This rearrangement joins TRBV6-5 to TRBJ1-1; D ambiguous. CDR1 MNHEY and CDR2 SVGAGI come from the germline V gene. CDR3 size: 11 residues. Trimming removed 6 bases from V and 3 bases from J, with 5 bases in between.

About this clone itself: Other DNA sequences in this sample translate to the same CDR3. This chain connects TRBV7-2 to TRBJ1-2; no clear D gene. The CDR3 has 13 residues. Trimming removed 5 bases from V and 0 bases from J, with 7 bases in between. Germline assignment: CDR1 SGHTA and CDR2 FQGNSA. CDR3 in amino acids: CASSPDSNYGYTF. The CDR3 DNA is TGTGCCAGCAGCCCAGATTCTAACTATGGCTACACCTTC.

This clone was counted a few times. V usage is TRBV30 and J usage is TRBJ2-3, with D possibly being TRBD2 (7 bases). Germline V lookup: CDR1 GTSNPN, CDR2 SVGIG (reference sequence). This CDR3 has 14 amino acids. Deletions cut 2 bases from V and 6 bases from J, with 15 bases between. CDR3: CAWSTSGGSDTQYF. CDR3 sequence (DNA): TGTGCCTGGAGTACGTCGGGGGGCTCGGATACGCAGTATTTT.

V and J are TRBV16 and TRBJ2-1, with 8 bases aligning to TRBD2. The CDR3 is 15 amino acids. Per germline, CDR1 KGHSY and CDR2 FQNENV. V lost 4 bases to trimming and J lost 2 bases; unmatched junction nucleotides: 4. The CDR3 region is CASSRGRGAYNEQFF. In DNA form, the CDR3 reads TGTGCCAGCAGCCGTGGGCGGGGGGCCTACAATGAGCAGTTCTTC.

This clone has just a few counts. This chain joins TRBV9 and TRBJ1-3; no clear D gene. Trimming stripped 4 bases from V and 0 bases from J, with 14 bases between. Germline loops: CDR1 SGDLS, CDR2 YYNGEE. CDR3 length: 16 amino acids. The CDR3 DNA follows: TGTGCCAGCAGCCTCACGACGCTCAGCTCTGGAAACACCATATATTTT. It yields the protein CASSLTTLSSGNTIYF.

The rearrangement links TRBV9 to TRBJ2-1; D might be TRBD1 (5 bases). Germline V gives CDR1 SGDLS, CDR2 YYNGEE. This CDR3 is built from 15 residues. The V and J ends lost 3 bases and 1 base respectively, with 11 bases between them. The CDR3 sequence is CASSDTGGSYNEQFF. CDR3 nucleotides: TGTGCCAGCAGCGATACAGGTGGGTCCTACAATGAGCAGTTCTTC.

This chain's CDR3 is CASSSGTSGSYEQYF. The CDR3, as DNA: TGTGCCAGCAGCAGCGGGACTAGCGGCTCCTACGAGCAGTACTTC. This chain links TRBV5-4 with TRBJ2-7; 11 bases match TRBD2. V shed 4 bases and J 0 bases; nucleotides not matched to a gene: 3. There are 15 residues in the CDR3. The V gene's germline CDR1 is SGHNT and CDR2 YYREEE (reference sequence). The full variable domain, its missing parts supplied by reference TRBV5-4 and TRBJ2-7, is ETGVTQSPTHLIKTRGQQVTLRCSSQSGHNTVSWYQQALGQGPQFIFQYYREEENGRGNFPPRFSGLQFPNYSSELNVNALELDDSALYLCASSSGTSGSYEQYFGPGTRLTVT.

This clone was detected only a few times. V is TRBV6-5 and J is TRBJ2-7; no definite D call. CDR1 and CDR2 from the germline V gene are MNHEY and SVGAGI. Trimming left V 0 bases short and J 3 bases short, with 9 bases between. This CDR3 has 14 amino acids. The CDR3 protein is CASSYSKDLYEQYF. CDR3 coding DNA: TGTGCCAGCAGTTACTCCAAGGACCTCTACGAGCAGTACTTC.

There are a few counts of this clone. The rearrangement uses TRBV6-4 and TRBJ1-2; D may be TRBD1 (5 bases). V lost 2 bases and J 8 bases, leaving 12 bases between the germline ends. The CDR3 length is 13 residues. The germline gives CDR1 MRHNA, CDR2 SNTAGT. The CDR3 DNA follows: TGTGCCAGCAGTGACGATCGGCAGGGAGGCTACACCTTC. The encoded protein is CASSDDRQGGYTF.

The chain combines TRBV28 with TRBJ2-7, with TRBD2 as a possible D gene (5 bases). CDR1 MDHEN and CDR2 SYDVKM come from the germline V gene. CDR3 length equals 14 residues. The ends were cut back, 11 bases at V and 4 bases at J, with 21 bases in the middle. CDR3 sequence reads: CAVTAPGMGYEQYF. The CDR3 nucleotides are TGTGCCGTTACGGCACCGGGAATGGGATACGAGCAGTACTTC. Supplemented by reference TRBV28 and TRBJ2-7, the full variable domain reads DVKVTQSSRYLVKRTGEKVFLECVQDMDHENMFWYRQDPGLGLRLIYFSYDVKMKEKGDIPEGYSVSREKKERFSLILESASTNQTSMYLCAVTAPGMGYEQYFGPGTRLTVT.

The chain recombines TRBV13 with TRBJ2-2; 8 bases are a match to TRBD2. V gave up 6 bases and J gave up 4 bases; unmatched junction bases: 10. Germline values: CDR1 PRHDT, CDR2 FYEKMQ (reference sequence). This CDR3 spans 16 amino acids. The CDR3 sequence is CASSPSLSGVTGELFF. The CDR3 DNA follows: TGTGCCAGCAGTCCATCCCTTAGCGGGGTCACCGGGGAGCTGTTTTTT.

This clone was found a few times. V usage is TRBV27 and J usage is TRBJ1-2; D uncertain. The CDR3 covers 14 residues. Trimming shortened V by 0 bases and J by 0 bases, and 5 bases separated the two germline ends. Germline CDR1 and CDR2: MNHEY and SMNVEV (reference sequence). Written as DNA, the CDR3 is TGTGCCAGCAGTTTATCCGGGACTAACTATGGCTACACCTTC. This translates into CASSLSGTNYGYTF.

V is TRBV2 and J is TRBJ2-2; 11 bases are shared with TRBD2. Germline V gives CDR1 SNHLY, CDR2 FYNNEI. The CDR3 length is 17 residues. With 7 bases clipped from V and 5 bases from J, the junction kept 12 bases outside the gene matches. The CDR3 sequence is CASKLRMTSGETGELFF. The CDR3 DNA is TGTGCCAGCAAACTAAGGATGACTAGCGGGGAAACCGGGGAGCTGTTTTTT.

There are a few counts of this clone. The genes are TRBV27 and TRBJ1-1, with D uncertain. The germline V gene has CDR1 MNHEY and CDR2 SMNVEV (reference sequence). The CDR3 covers 12 residues. Trimming took off 5 bases at V and 9 bases at J, with 13 bases between the two ends. The CDR3 DNA sequence: TGTGCCAGCAGTCCCCCGGGTGGAAAAGCTTTCTTT. Protein sequence: CASSPPGGKAFF.

This clone was seen only a few times. The chain couples TRBV7-2 to TRBJ1-2, with 8 bases aligning to TRBD1. The CDR3 extends over 15 amino acids. Germline V gene lookup returns CDR1 SGHTA and CDR2 FQGNSA. Trimming removed 6 bases from V and 4 bases from J; junction bases left unmatched: 10. The CDR3, as DNA: TGTGCCAGCAGACCCAGGGGGCGAGGTATCTATGGCTACACCTTC. This encodes CASRPRGRGIYGYTF.

The V call is TRBV19, the J call TRBJ2-7; D unresolved. V dropped 6 bases and J dropped 7 bases, with 16 bases sitting between them. The CDR3 totals 13 residues. Germline values: CDR1 LNHDA, CDR2 SQIVND (reference sequence). The CDR3 sequence is CASSRTAVGEQYF. Written as DNA, the CDR3 is TGTGCCAGTAGCCGGACGGCCGTCGGGGAGCAGTACTTC.

This clone has a handful of counts. V and J are TRBV15 and TRBJ1-1; a possible D gene is TRBD1 (5 bases). V gave up 0 bases and J gave up 3 bases, with 11 bases separating them. Germline values: CDR1 LNHNV, CDR2 YYDKDF (reference sequence). There are 15 residues in the CDR3. Written as DNA, the CDR3 is TGTGCCACCAGCAGAGATCAGGGAGTGGACACTGAAGCTTTCTTT. It yields the protein CATSRDQGVDTEAFF.

In the case of this clone: Other DNA sequences in this sample translate to the same CDR3. This chain uses TRBV7-2 with TRBJ2-7; D not resolved. Germline V gene data show CDR1 as SGHTA and CDR2 as FQGNSA. Trimming took 3 bases from V and 5 from J, leaving 5 bases between them. The CDR3 spans 11 residues. CDR3 in DNA: TGTGCCAGCAGCTTTTTAGACGAGCAGTACTTC. Its translation: CASSFLDEQYF.